The 8 T cell receptor beta chains listed next were all sequenced from one sample in a study of blood T cell repertoires in COVID-19. Measured with immunoSEQ multiplex PCR; TCRdb has only the in-frame clones, and not every one. The sample records about 200,000 clones, roughly 90% being singletons. Input material: peripheral blood. Source of these receptors: a man between 50 and 59 years old with COVID-19, enrolled during active disease.

J is TRBJ2-7 and V is TRBV12-3 or TRBV12-4; a weak D match, TRBD1 (5 bases). The CDR3 runs to 13 residues. V lost 5 bases to trimming and J lost 1 base, with 9 bases between them. Here the CDR3 DNA reads TGTGCCAGCAGTCGTAGGGGTTCCTACGAGCAGTACTTC. The encoded protein is CASSRRGSYEQYF.

This chain links TRBV5-4 with TRBJ2-7, with TRBD1 matching 7 bases. The CDR3 has 14 amino acids. Germline V gene sequence: CDR1 SGHNT, CDR2 YYREEE (reference sequence). V lost 4 bases to trimming and J lost 2 bases; unmatched junction nucleotides: 6. In nucleotides, the CDR3 is TGTGCCAGCAGCCTTAGGGACAGTGCCTACGAGCAGTACTTC. It is translated as CASSLRDSAYEQYF.

The V and J genes are TRBV4-2 and TRBJ1-3; 7 positions agree with TRBD1. Per germline, CDR1 LGHNA and CDR2 YNFKEQ. The V segment lost 1 base and the J segment 4 bases; nucleotides outside the gene matches: 4. The CDR3 is made up of 15 amino acids. The CDR3 DNA reads as TGTGCCAGCAGCCAAGGACAGGGTGGCGGAAACACCATATATTTT. This gives the protein CASSQGQGGGNTIYF.

The V gene is TRBV6-5, the J gene TRBJ2-7; D might be TRBD2 (6 bases). The germline V gene has CDR1 MNHEY and CDR2 SVGAGI. Trimming stripped 6 bases from V and 2 bases from J, with 17 bases between. The CDR3 totals 15 residues. Here the CDR3 reads CASRSGTHKAYEQYF. CDR3 DNA sequence: TGTGCCAGCAGGTCCGGGACTCATAAGGCCTACGAGCAGTACTTC.

The chain is built from TRBV5-6 and TRBJ1-2, with D possibly TRBD1 on 5 matching bases. Trimming stripped 1 base from V and 7 bases from J, with 17 bases between. This CDR3 has 15 amino acids. CDR1 is SGHDT and CDR2 is YYEEEE in the germline V gene. The CDR3 DNA sequence: TGTGCCAGCAGCTTGTTTGCAGGGTTAAGTGGTGGCTACACCTTC. Translation: CASSLFAGLSGGYTF.

The chain combines TRBV28 with TRBJ2-1; 9 bases agree with TRBD2. The J segment lost 4 bases and the V segment lost 4 bases, leaving 2 bases of the junction unmatched. The CDR3 length is 14 residues. In germline, CDR1 is MDHEN, CDR2 SYDVKM. The CDR3 bases are TGTGCCAGCAGTTCGGCGGGGGGGTACAATGAGCAGTTCTTC. This gives the protein CASSSAGGYNEQFF.

This clone has only one observation. A much larger clone lies a single base off, so this may be a read error. CDR3 sequence reads: CASTSGYEQYF. CDR3 nucleotide sequence: TGTGCCAGCACCTCGGGGTACGAGCAGTACTTC. The chain joins TRBV25-1 to TRBJ2-7; a weak D match, TRBD2 (5 bases). Germline V gives CDR1 MGHDK, CDR2 SYGVNS. Trimming took off 7 bases at V and 4 bases at J, with 8 bases between the two ends. The CDR3 sequence is 11 residues long.

The chain uses TRBV4-2 and TRBJ1-6; 9 bases match TRBD1. The length of the CDR3 is 15 residues. Germline V gene sequence: CDR1 LGHNA, CDR2 YNFKEQ. The V and J ends lost 3 bases and 8 bases, in that order; junction bases with no gene match: 5. CDR3 region: CASSQGGQGDSPLHF. Written as DNA, the CDR3 is TGTGCCAGCAGCCAGGGGGGACAGGGAGATTCACCCCTCCACTTT.